The 4 T cell receptor beta chains below all came from one sample that was sequenced in a study of vaccination effects on CD4 cells after COVID-19. Profiled with immunoSEQ multiplex PCR; TCRdb holds only in-frame clones, not every one. The table shows roughly 41,000 clones, with around two thirds occurring only once. No cognate antigen is known for these TCRs. Investigators separated out CD4+ T cells once more than nine days of culture had passed. The participants, recipients of two vaccine doses, got either BNT162b2 or mRNA-1273. The material was CD4+ T cells from PBMCs cultured without peptide, obtained after COVID-19 vaccination. All receptors come from a human donor who received a COVID-19 vaccine.

CDR3 bases: TGTGCCAGCAGTCGGGCAGGGGGAACCAATCAGCCCCAGCATTTT. Amino acids: CASSRAGGTNQPQHF. The chain recombines TRBV2 with TRBJ1-5, with 7 bases aligning to TRBD1. The CDR3 spans 15 residues. V trimming: 5 bases; J trimming: 3 bases; junction bases outside the gene matches: 7. CDR1 SNHLY and CDR2 FYNNEI come from the germline V gene.

This clone was picked up a small number of times. The genes are TRBV3-1 (or the pseudogene TRBV3-2) and TRBJ1-5; a possible D gene is TRBD1 (5 bases). CDR1 and CDR2 from the germline V gene are LGHDT and YNNKEL (reference sequence). Trimming took off 2 bases at V and 4 bases at J, with 15 bases between the two ends. The CDR3 has 16 residues. The CDR3 loop reads CASSQRGGLGNQPQHF. The CDR3 coding sequence is TGTGCCAGCAGCCAACGTGGGGGTCTTGGAAATCAGCCCCAGCATTTT.

V and J are TRBV6-5 and TRBJ1-1; D perhaps matches TRBD1 (5 bases). Germline V gene lookup returns CDR1 MNHEY and CDR2 SVGAGI. V lost 6 bases, J lost 1 base, and 15 bases lay in between. This CDR3 is 15 amino acids long. Written as DNA, the CDR3 is TGTGCCAGCAGAAACCCAGGGTCGGGGAACACTGAAGCTTTCTTT. It is translated as CASRNPGSGNTEAFF.

This sequence joins TRBV11-2 and TRBJ1-1; 7 bases line up with TRBD1. The germline V gene encodes CDR1 SGHAT and CDR2 FQNNGV. This CDR3 spans 15 amino acids. Trimming removed 4 bases from V and 3 bases from J; junction bases left unmatched: 8. CDR3 in DNA: TGTGCCAGCAGCTCCCGCAGGGGGGGAGACACTGAAGCTTTCTTT. Translated: CASSSRRGGDTEAFF.